The 17 T cell receptor beta chains reported below all come from one sample, sequenced in a study of blood T cell repertoires in COVID-19. Sequencing was performed with immunoSEQ multiplex PCR; in TCRdb, only in-frame clones are kept and a portion is missing. The data contain approximately 230,000 clones, around nine tenths of them singletons. The sequenced sample consisted of PBMCs or T cells enriched from blood (not recorded which). These receptors all stem from a woman under 40 who had recovered from COVID-19.

The chain has TRBV24-1 and TRBJ2-2, with 8 nucleotides matching TRBD1. Losses at the gene ends were 1 base for V and 4 bases for J; bases not matched to a gene: 4. The CDR3 extends over 16 amino acids. CDR1 and CDR2 from the germline V gene are KGHDR and SFDVKD. The CDR3 spells CATSDFQGATTGELFF. The CDR3 nucleotides are TGTGCCACCAGTGATTTCCAGGGGGCGACCACCGGGGAGCTGTTTTTT.

The chain is built from TRBV11-3 and TRBJ1-1; maybe TRBD1 (5 bases). This CDR3 is 13 amino acids long. Germline CDR1 is SGHNT and CDR2 is YENEEA. V was cut by 5 bases and J by 11 bases, with 18 bases left in between. This CDR3 reads CASSPSTGARAFF. The CDR3 DNA reads TGTGCCAGCAGCCCATCCACAGGCGCAAGGGCTTTCTTT.

The rearrangement links TRBV15 to TRBJ1-5; D may be TRBD1 (5 bases). Germline assignment: CDR1 LNHNV and CDR2 YYDKDF (reference sequence). Trimming removed 0 bases from V and 5 bases from J, with 14 bases in between. This CDR3 spans 16 amino acids. CDR3 in amino acids: CATSRDRARADQPQHF. The DNA of the CDR3 is TGTGCCACCAGCAGAGATAGGGCCAGGGCAGATCAGCCCCAGCATTTT.

The chain combines TRBV3-1 (or the pseudogene TRBV3-2) with TRBJ2-7; 8 nucleotides agree with TRBD1. CDR1 and CDR2 from the germline V gene are LGHDT and YNNKEL (reference sequence). The CDR3 runs 16 residues. Trimming at V came to 3 bases and at J to 0 bases, leaving 7 bases not matched to a gene. CDR3 protein: CASSHRDRFASYEQYF. CDR3 in DNA: TGTGCCAGCAGCCATAGGGACAGGTTTGCCTCCTACGAGCAGTACTTC.

The gene calls are TRBV4-3 and TRBJ2-5; possible D gene TRBD2, 6 bases. Germline CDR1 reads LGHNA; CDR2 reads YSLEER. V dropped 0 bases and J dropped 5 bases, with 16 bases sitting between them. The length of the CDR3 is 16 residues. The CDR3 DNA reads TGCGCCAGCAGCCAAGAATGGCCCCAAGGGAGGGAGACCCAGTACTTC. Encoded protein: CASSQEWPQGRETQYF.

The chain joins TRBV6-5 to TRBJ2-2; a weak D match, TRBD2 (6 bases). Between the trimmed V and J ends, which lost 7 bases and 0 bases, there was a span of 12 bases. This CDR3 region has 15 residues. The germline gives CDR1 MNHEY, CDR2 SVGAGI. The CDR3 coding sequence is TGTGCCAGCACCCCGGGGGTCGCGAACACCGGGGAGCTGTTTTTT. This codes for CASTPGVANTGELFF.

The chain couples TRBV18 to TRBJ1-1; D perhaps matches TRBD1 (6 bases). V dropped 2 bases and J dropped 1 base, with 11 bases sitting between them. This CDR3 is built from 15 residues. Germline CDR1 reads KGHSH; CDR2 reads LQKENI. DNA for the CDR3: TGTGCCAGCTCACCAGCAGGGGCTCGGAACACTGAAGCTTTCTTT. It is translated as CASSPAGARNTEAFF.

J is TRBJ1-5 and V is TRBV7-9, with 9 positions matching TRBD1. V dropped 1 base and J dropped 4; count of bases not matched to a gene: 2. Per germline, CDR1 SEHNR and CDR2 FQNEAQ (reference sequence). The CDR3 is 15 amino acids. CDR3 in DNA: TGTGCCAGCAGCTTAGGTGGGACAGGGAATCAGCCCCAGCATTTT. Translated, it gives CASSLGGTGNQPQHF.

As DNA, the CDR3 is TGCAGCGGTCTACACCGGGACAGGGAGGTCGCTGAGCAGTTCTTC. It encodes CSGLHRDREVAEQFF. V and J are TRBV29-1 and TRBJ2-1, with 9 nucleotides matching TRBD1. The CDR3 spans 15 residues. J was trimmed by 9 bases and V by 7 bases; bases with no gene match: 16. Germline CDR1 SQVTM, CDR2 ANQGSEA.

This chain links TRBV19 with TRBJ1-1; 7 positions match TRBD1. Germline V gene lookup returns CDR1 LNHDA and CDR2 SQIVND (reference sequence). The CDR3 length is 15 residues. Losses at the gene ends were 6 bases for V and 4 bases for J; bases not matched to a gene: 11. The CDR3 loop is CASSLQEAGGTEAFF. CDR3 bases: TGTGCCAGTAGCCTGCAAGAAGCAGGGGGCACTGAAGCTTTCTTT.

V usage is TRBV7-9 and J usage is TRBJ1-1; possibly TRBD1 for D (5 bases). Germline values: CDR1 SEHNR, CDR2 FQNEAQ (reference sequence). The CDR3 loop spans 13 amino acids. The ends were cut back, 2 bases at V and 7 bases at J, with 11 bases in the middle. The CDR3 bases are TGTGCCAGCAGCTTATTTTCGCAGGGTGAAGCTTTCTTT. Its translation is CASSLFSQGEAFF.

The chain carries TRBV28 and TRBJ1-5; D perhaps matches TRBD1 (6 bases). The V gene's germline CDR1 is MDHEN and CDR2 SYDVKM. The CDR3 contains 16 residues. Trimming took 5 bases from V and 3 from J, leaving 17 bases between them. The CDR3 loop reads CASSSGGGADNQPQHF. Written as DNA, the CDR3 is TGTGCCAGCAGTAGTGGGGGGGGCGCCGACAATCAGCCCCAGCATTTT.

This chain uses TRBV4-2 with TRBJ2-1; 11 bases are a match to TRBD2. This CDR3 is 16 amino acids long. Germline lookup yields CDR1 LGHNA and CDR2 YNFKEQ. Trimming took 0 bases from V and 3 from J; bases not matched to a gene: 1. The CDR3 here is CASSQDGTSGYNEQFF. DNA of the CDR3: TGTGCCAGCAGCCAAGATGGGACTAGCGGCTACAATGAGCAGTTCTTC.

The CDR3 reads CASSPGFTGGPDTQYF. The CDR3 nucleotides are TGTGCCAGTAGTCCCGGCTTCACAGGGGGCCCAGATACGCAGTATTTT. J is TRBJ2-3 and V is TRBV19; 9 bases align to TRBD1. The CDR3 has 16 amino acids. From germline, CDR1 is LNHDA and CDR2 SQIVND (reference sequence). With 5 bases clipped from V and 4 bases from J, the junction kept 10 bases outside the gene matches. Filled out from reference TRBV19 and TRBJ2-3, the complete variable domain reads DGGITQSPKYLFRKEGQNVTLSCEQNLNHDAMYWYRQDPGQGLRLIYYSQIVNDFQKGDIAEGYSVSREKKESFPLTVTSAQKNPTAFYLCASSPGFTGGPDTQYFGPGTRLTVL.

This clone was detected only a few times. The chain joins TRBV15 to TRBJ1-1, with TRBD1 as a possible D gene (5 bases). V was cut by 3 bases and J by 1 base, with 6 bases left in between. There are 13 residues in the CDR3. CDR1 LNHNV and CDR2 YYDKDF come from the germline V gene (reference sequence). CDR3 bases: TGTGCCACCAGCAGCACAGGGAACACTGAAGCTTTCTTT. Its translation is CATSSTGNTEAFF.

The J gene is TRBJ1-2, the V gene TRBV29-1; maybe TRBD1 (5 bases). CDR1 SQVTM and CDR2 ANQGSEA come from the germline V gene. CDR3 length: 15 amino acids. Trimming removed 4 bases at V and 4 bases at J, with 19 bases between. This chain's CDR3 is CSVGTSNFGPYGYTF. CDR3 coding DNA: TGCAGCGTTGGGACATCAAACTTTGGGCCCTATGGCTACACCTTC. Complete variable domain (other parts from reference TRBV29-1 and TRBJ1-2): SAVISQKPSRDICQRGTSLTIQCQVDSQVTMMFWYRQQPGQSLTLIATANQGSEATYESGFVIDKFPISRPNLTFSTLTVSNMSPEDSSIYLCSVGTSNFGPYGYTFGSGTRLTVV.

About this clone itself: The sample carries other DNA sequences with the same CDR3. The rearrangement joins TRBV29-1 to TRBJ1-1; maybe TRBD1 (6 bases). V lost 0 bases, J lost 4 bases, and 9 bases lay in between. Germline V gene sequence: CDR1 SQVTM, CDR2 ANQGSEA. CDR3 length: 13 residues. The CDR3 region is CSVEEGGGTEAFF. CDR3 DNA: TGCAGCGTTGAAGAGGGAGGGGGCACTGAAGCTTTCTTT.